The present entry profiles one TCR beta chain with its context. The CDR3 extends over 14 amino acids. V lost 4 bases and J 5 bases, leaving 14 bases between the germline ends. Germline V CDR1 and CDR2: LGHDT, YNNKEL (reference sequence). The sample belongs to a study of blood T cell repertoires in COVID-19. Study-level background: Material from acute and convalescent COVID-19 was sourced from the United States, Italy and Spain.

Sequencing used immunoSEQ multiplex PCR; TCRdb keeps in-frame clones, though not all of them. The repertoire holds about 27,000 clones, with about 88% as singletons. The clonotype originates from a man in his 70s with active COVID-19. The V gene is TRBV3-1 (or the pseudogene TRBV3-2), the J gene TRBJ2-5; D perhaps matches TRBD1 (5 bases). The sequenced sample consisted of peripheral blood. CDR3 protein: CASSPLDNRETQYF. Here the CDR3 DNA reads TGTGCCAGCAGCCCGCTGGACAATAGGGAGACCCAGTACTTC.